This TCR beta chain was identified in a study of HIV-infected patients and healthy controls. TCRdb ran MiXCR on the 5' RACE reads and lists one entry per CDR3 protein. Among tens of thousands of distinct CDR3 sequences listed, less than 20% were seen once. Germline CDR1 SGDLS, CDR2 YYNGEE. This CDR3 is built from 15 residues. Trimming shortened V by 0 bases and J by 1 base, and 9 bases separated the two germline ends. The sequencing input was CD4+ T cells from blood. The V call is TRBV9, the J call TRBJ2-3; D perhaps matches TRBD2 (6 bases). The clonotype was recovered from a human donor in good health. CDR3 nucleotides: TGTGCCAGCAGCGTAGAGGGAGGAGGCACAGATACGCAGTATTTT. Its translation: CASSVEGGGTDTQYF.